The 13 T cell receptor beta chains below all came from one sample that was sequenced in a study of T-cell reconstitution after alpha-beta-depleted transplantation in children. Preparation of the TCRbeta library used unique molecular identifiers. TCRdb passed the PCR reads through MiXCR, listing each CDR3 protein once. The sample contains about 870,000 distinct CDR3 sequences, under 20% of which appear only once. Specimen: PBMCs, mostly from graft donor cells, collected 360 days after TCRalphabeta/CD19-depleted stem cell transplant. Receptors originate from a male patient under 18 who had a stem cell transplant for acute lymphoblastic leukemia, so the T cells may come from the graft donor.

This clonotype occurred many times. The V gene is TRBV9, the J gene TRBJ2-2; 7 bases are a match to TRBD2. With 4 bases clipped from V and 6 bases from J, the junction kept 21 bases outside the gene matches. The CDR3 contains 19 residues. Germline-derived CDR1 and CDR2 are SGDLS and YYNGEE. The CDR3 nucleotides read TGTGCCAGCAGCCTTCCTATTAGGCCTAGCGGAGGAGTAGCCGGGGAGCTGTTTTTT. Amino acids: CASSLPIRPSGGVAGELFF.

The CDR3 protein is CASSPQQFEAFF. The DNA of the CDR3 is TGTGCCAGCTCACCCCAGCAGTTTGAAGCTTTCTTT. V usage is TRBV18 and J usage is TRBJ1-1; D gene unclear. CDR1 KGHSH and CDR2 LQKENI come from the germline V gene. Trimming took off 3 bases at V and 7 bases at J, with 9 bases between the two ends. This CDR3 has 12 residues.

The DNA for the CDR3 is TGTGCCAGCAGTTTTCACAGGGGGCAGCTTCGGGACGAGCAGTACTTC. Its translation: CASSFHRGQLRDEQYF. This chain uses TRBV6-5 with TRBJ2-7; 9 positions match TRBD1. Losses at the gene ends were 4 bases for V and 5 bases for J; bases not matched to a gene: 12. The CDR3 runs 16 residues. Germline values: CDR1 MNHEY, CDR2 SVGAGI.

The chain employs TRBV5-1 and TRBJ2-7, with TRBD2 as a possible D gene (6 bases). CDR1 and CDR2 from the germline V gene are SGHRS and YFSETQ. The CDR3 loop spans 14 amino acids. V lost 1 base and J 6 bases, leaving 14 bases between the germline ends. The CDR3 nucleotides read TGCGCCAGCAGCTTGAGGCTAGCGTCAGGCGAGCAGTACTTC. Translated, it gives CASSLRLASGEQYF.

This chain uses TRBV5-1 with TRBJ2-3; D perhaps matches TRBD2 (6 bases). The length of the CDR3 is 16 residues. Germline V gene lookup returns CDR1 SGHRS and CDR2 YFSETQ. Trimming took off 2 bases at V and 4 bases at J, with 17 bases between the two ends. The chain's CDR3 is CASSFFLARFSDTQYF. The CDR3 bases are TGCGCCAGCAGCTTCTTCCTAGCGCGGTTCTCAGATACGCAGTATTTT.

This chain joins TRBV11-1 and TRBJ2-1, with D possibly matching TRBD1 (5 bases). V was pared by 0 bases and J by 1 base, with 13 bases between. CDR1 is SGHAT and CDR2 is FQDESV in the germline V gene (reference sequence). The length of the CDR3 is 17 residues. Written as DNA, the CDR3 is TGTGCCAGCAGCTTAGCGGGATGGGGCGCTTCCTACAATGAGCAGTTCTTC. Its protein is CASSLAGWGASYNEQFF.

This chain joins TRBV7-8 and TRBJ2-7; no reliable D call. V lost 1 base and J 2 bases, leaving 9 bases between the germline ends. The germline CDR1 and CDR2 sequences are SGHVS and FQNEAQ. The CDR3 extends over 14 amino acids. The CDR3 DNA sequence: TGTGCCAGCAGCTTAGAAGAATACGCCTACGAGCAGTACTTC. Its translation is CASSLEEYAYEQYF.

V usage is TRBV20-1 and J usage is TRBJ2-5; 12 nucleotides align to TRBD2. V dropped 2 bases and J dropped 4; count of bases not matched to a gene: 2. The V gene's germline CDR1 is DFQATT and CDR2 SNEGSKA (reference sequence). CDR3 length: 14 amino acids. DNA of the CDR3: TGCAGTGCTAGATCTAGCGGGGGGGGAGAGACCCAGTACTTC. This codes for CSARSSGGGETQYF.

V and J are TRBV7-2 and TRBJ2-1; 7 nucleotides line up with TRBD2. V was pared by 5 bases and J by 6 bases, with 13 bases of the junction left unmatched. Germline V lookup: CDR1 SGHTA, CDR2 FQGNSA. The CDR3 has 16 residues. CDR3 nucleotide sequence: TGTGCCAGCAGCCACGACTGGGGGGGATTGTTCAATGAGCAGTTCTTC. Amino acid sequence: CASSHDWGGLFNEQFF.

This clonotype was picked up a small number of times. V is TRBV2 and J is TRBJ2-5, with a tentative D call TRBD1 (6 bases). V was trimmed by 4 bases and J by 3 bases, leaving 12 bases between them. Per the germline V gene, CDR1 is SNHLY and CDR2 is FYNNEI. The CDR3 length is 14 residues. CDR3 amino acids: CASSVWGRKETQYF. The DNA of the CDR3 is TGTGCCAGCAGTGTTTGGGGGCGGAAAGAGACCCAGTACTTC.

Many counts were recorded for this clonotype. V and J are TRBV9 and TRBJ1-1, with D perhaps TRBD1 (6 bases). Germline-derived CDR1 and CDR2 are SGDLS and YYNGEE. This CDR3 has 13 residues. The V end lost 1 base, the J end lost 4 bases, and 8 bases lay between the germline ends. The CDR3 here is CASSVLGGTEAFF. CDR3 bases: TGTGCCAGCAGCGTACTAGGGGGCACTGAAGCTTTCTTT.

This clonotype was found many times. V gene TRBV20-1 combines with J gene TRBJ2-1; TRBD1 matches 8 bases. Germline CDR1 and CDR2: DFQATT and SNEGSKA (reference sequence). The CDR3 contains 14 residues. The V and J ends lost 6 bases and 0 bases, in that order; junction bases with no gene match: 4. The CDR3 region has the DNA TGCAGTGCCTACAGGGGGAGCTCCTACAATGAGCAGTTCTTC. This sequence encodes CSAYRGSSYNEQFF.

This clonotype appeared a few times. The rearrangement uses TRBV5-1 and TRBJ2-7; 9 nucleotides line up with TRBD1. CDR1 SGHRS and CDR2 YFSETQ come from the germline V gene. The CDR3 runs 16 residues. J was trimmed by 2 bases and V by 3 bases; bases with no gene match: 9. This CDR3 reads CASSSRVRTGAYEQYF. The CDR3 coding sequence is TGCGCCAGCAGCTCTAGAGTCCGGACAGGGGCCTACGAGCAGTACTTC.